This T cell receptor (beta chain) was sequenced during a study of T cells in Graves' hyperthyroidism and ophthalmopathy. Turning to the study itself: Sampling of peripheral blood happened at initial diagnosis, prior to any treatment.

Whole-study results and caveats: The authors' 13 V-J model separated ophthalmopathy from stable hyperthyroidism. The model's output predicted ophthalmopathy at a median of roughly seven months prior to onset.

CDR1 is LNHDA, CDR2 SQIVND, per germline (reference sequence). This CDR3 is 13 amino acids long. The V end lost 4 bases, the J end lost 2 bases, and 9 bases lay between the germline ends. Concerning this clonotype itself: Its specificity is unknown.

Amplified regions were TCR beta CDR3 sequences from RNA transcripts. HTBI primers were employed in a first-round RT-PCR of the TCR CDR3. One entry per CDR3 protein, called by TCRdb with MiXCR from the multiplex PCR reads. The sample lists 800,000 or so distinct CDR3 sequences; roughly 37% were seen once. Sequenced: blood. The sequence came from a man aged 18 to 35 with Graves' hyperthyroidism. The chain links TRBV19 to TRBJ2-7; the D gene is possibly TRBD2 (6 bases). CDR3 sequence: CASSTGSPYEQYF. Here the CDR3 DNA reads TGTGCCAGTAGTACCGGGAGCCCCTACGAGCAGTACTTC.